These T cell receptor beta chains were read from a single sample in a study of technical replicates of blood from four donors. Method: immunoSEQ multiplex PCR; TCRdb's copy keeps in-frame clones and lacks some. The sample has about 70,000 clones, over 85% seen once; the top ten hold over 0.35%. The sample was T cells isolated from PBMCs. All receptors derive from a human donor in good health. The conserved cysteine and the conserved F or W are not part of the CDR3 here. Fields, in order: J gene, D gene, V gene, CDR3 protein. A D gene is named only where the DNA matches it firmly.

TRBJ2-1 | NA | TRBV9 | ASSPRVTGNEQF
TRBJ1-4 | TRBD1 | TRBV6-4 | ASSESRTGEKLF
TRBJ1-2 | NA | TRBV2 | ASTVENYGYT
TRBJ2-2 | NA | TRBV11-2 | ASSLISGELF
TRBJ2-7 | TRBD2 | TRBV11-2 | ASSLFSASGTFYEQY
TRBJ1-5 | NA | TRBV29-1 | SVVGGTNQPQH
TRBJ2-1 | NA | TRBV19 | ASSQVREYLYNEQF
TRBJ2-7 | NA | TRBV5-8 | ASSFYRGAIYEQY
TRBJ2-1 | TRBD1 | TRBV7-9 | ASSLVTTGANEQF
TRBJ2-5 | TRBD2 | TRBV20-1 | GTRGGETQY
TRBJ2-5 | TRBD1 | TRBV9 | ASSFVDRGETQY
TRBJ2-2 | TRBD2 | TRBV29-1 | SVPLSGRGTGELF
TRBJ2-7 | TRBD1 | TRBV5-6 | ASSFTGGADEQY
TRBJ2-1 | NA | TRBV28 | ASRDYIEQF
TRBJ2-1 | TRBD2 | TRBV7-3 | ASSQGRRELNEQF
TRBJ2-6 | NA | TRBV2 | ASSGEQAGAGANVLT
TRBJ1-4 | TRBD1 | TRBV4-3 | ASSQAHGTGEEKLF
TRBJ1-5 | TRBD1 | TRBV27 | ASSSSQGESNQPQH
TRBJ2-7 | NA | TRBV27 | ASSGRDKTYEQY
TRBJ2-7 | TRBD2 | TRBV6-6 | ASRRSRESRYEQY
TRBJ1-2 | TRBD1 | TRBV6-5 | ASSPPDRRIHGYT
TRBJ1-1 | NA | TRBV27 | ASSPGNTEAF
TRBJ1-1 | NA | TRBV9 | ASSVAAGRQAEAF
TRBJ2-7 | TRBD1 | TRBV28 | ASSTTGTGYYEQY
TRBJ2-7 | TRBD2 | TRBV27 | ASSLRATTSGLVYEQY
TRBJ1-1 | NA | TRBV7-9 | ASSLFDTEAF
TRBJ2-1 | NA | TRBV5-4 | ASSKAGMSSYNEQF
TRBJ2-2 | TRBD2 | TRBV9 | ASSQKRTSFTGELF
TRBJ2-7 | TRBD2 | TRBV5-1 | ASRQGLAVGGEQY
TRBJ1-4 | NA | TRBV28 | ASSLAGWEKLF
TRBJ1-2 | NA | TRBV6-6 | ASSLYRLPNYGYT
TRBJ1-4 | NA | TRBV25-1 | ASSDSGGIEKLF
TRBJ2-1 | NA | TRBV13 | ASSGLQGPSYNEQF
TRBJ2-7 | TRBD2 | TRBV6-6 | ASSYVTSGGHEQY
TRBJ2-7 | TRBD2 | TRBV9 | ASSVGGSDYEQY
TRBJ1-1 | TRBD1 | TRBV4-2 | ASTPTGGFTEAF
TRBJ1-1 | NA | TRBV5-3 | ARSGGAGIWNTEAF
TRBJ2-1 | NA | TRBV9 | ASSVQGRSSYNEQF
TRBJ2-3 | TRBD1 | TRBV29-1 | SVEEGDRGITDTQY
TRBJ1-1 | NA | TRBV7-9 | ASSLERQSRGAEAF
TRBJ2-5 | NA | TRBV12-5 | ASGSANESQETQY
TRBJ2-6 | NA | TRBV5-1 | ASSFGQFISGANVLT
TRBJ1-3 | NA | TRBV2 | ASSGDTISGNTIY
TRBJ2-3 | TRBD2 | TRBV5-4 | ASTLAGVDTQY
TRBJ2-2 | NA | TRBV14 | ASSQSRVRTGELF
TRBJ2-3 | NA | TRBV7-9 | ASEVETDTQY
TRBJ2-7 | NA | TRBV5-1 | ASSFKGSYYEQY
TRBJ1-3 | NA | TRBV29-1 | SVSPQLSGNTIY
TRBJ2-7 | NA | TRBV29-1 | SVEGSARGEQY
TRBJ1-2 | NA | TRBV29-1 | SVGDREAGYT
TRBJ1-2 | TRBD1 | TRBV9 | ASSPGRTGEGYT
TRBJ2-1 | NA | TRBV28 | AARRGPSSAYNEQF
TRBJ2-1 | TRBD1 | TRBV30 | AWRRGLSFYNEQF